This T cell receptor beta chain was retrieved from a study of blood T cell repertoires in COVID-19. In germline, CDR1 is SGHTA, CDR2 FQGNSA. The CDR3 totals 14 residues. V dropped 5 bases and J dropped 5; count of bases not matched to a gene: 5. TCRdb's copy holds only in-frame clones and misses some; the assay was immunoSEQ multiplex PCR. The table has hundreds of thousands of clones, 75% to 85% seen once; the top ten hold about 1.3%. Sequencing used peripheral blood. The receptor was derived from a woman aged 25 to 39 with COVID-19, enrolled during active disease. The chain combines TRBV7-2 with TRBJ2-1; 8 nucleotides match TRBD2. CDR3 sequence reads: CASSAGLANNEQFF. The CDR3 DNA follows: TGTGCCAGCAGCGCAGGACTAGCTAACAATGAGCAGTTCTTC.